The 25 T cell receptor beta chains below all came from one sample that was sequenced in a study of a mutant IDH1 vaccine in newly diagnosed glioma. Their specific antigens are unknown. Time point given: week 5, during vaccination. The investigators gave 300 ug of mutant IDH1 20-mer peptide in each vaccine dose, together with topical imiquimod. This table comes from immunoSEQ multiplex PCR, and its TCRdb copy is limited to in-frame clones, with some not included. The sample has some 42,000 clones; 80% to 90% are singletons. The sample consisted of PBMCs, taken from a glioma patient whose treatment included an IDH1 peptide vaccine. These receptors all stem from a man between 35 and 55 years old with glioma.

The V gene is TRBV28, the J gene TRBJ2-7; D is uncertain. V was trimmed by 1 base and J by 5 bases, leaving 6 bases between them. CDR1 MDHEN and CDR2 SYDVKM come from the germline V gene. The CDR3 is 12 amino acids. In DNA form, the CDR3 reads TGTGCCAGCAGTTTATTAGGCCACGAGCAGTACTTC. Protein sequence: CASSLLGHEQYF. The entire variable domain, with the rest obtained from reference TRBV28 and TRBJ2-7, is as follows: DVKVTQSSRYLVKRTGEKVFLECVQDMDHENMFWYRQDPGLGLRLIYFSYDVKMKEKGDIPEGYSVSREKKERFSLILESASTNQTSMYLCASSLLGHEQYFGPGTRLTVT.

The chain has TRBV5-1 and TRBJ1-1; a possible D gene is TRBD1 (5 bases). V was cut by 6 bases and J by 3 bases, with 30 bases left in between. CDR1 and CDR2 (germline): SGHRS, YFSETQ. The CDR3 has 19 amino acids. The CDR3, as DNA: TGCGCCAGCACCCTTGGTCGGTCGCAAACGGGACCCCAGGACACTGAAGCTTTCTTT. This translates into CASTLGRSQTGPQDTEAFF.

The chain joins TRBV6-4 to TRBJ1-5, with unresolved D. Germline V CDR1 and CDR2: MRHNA, SNTAGT. V lost 3 bases, J lost 4 bases, and 7 bases lay in between. The CDR3 sequence is 13 residues long. This CDR3 reads CASSELINQPQHF. As DNA, the CDR3 is TGTGCCAGCAGTGAGCTCATAAATCAGCCCCAGCATTTT.

The V call is TRBV27, the J call TRBJ1-5, with TRBD1 as a possible D gene (5 bases). Germline V gene sequence: CDR1 MNHEY, CDR2 SMNVEV (reference sequence). The CDR3 extends over 14 amino acids. V was shortened by 8 bases and J by 4 bases, with 15 bases between the two germline ends. CDR3 region: CASGTGIGNQPQHF. CDR3 coding DNA: TGTGCCAGCGGGACTGGGATAGGTAATCAGCCCCAGCATTTT.

The J gene is TRBJ2-7, the V gene TRBV21-1; TRBD1 is the table's D call and was not checked against the DNA. TRBV21-1 is shown as a pseudogene. This CDR3 has 13 amino acids. In DNA, the CDR3 is TGTGCCAGCAGCAAAAAAGGGGTCTACGAGCAGTACTTC. Translating gives CASSKKGVYEQYF.

This chain uses TRBV18 with TRBJ2-5, with D tentatively TRBD2 (6 bases). CDR3 length: 15 residues. The V and J ends lost 3 bases and 0 bases respectively, with 11 bases between them. Looked up from germline, CDR1 is KGHSH and CDR2 is LQKENI. CDR3 sequence: CASSPNSGHQETQYF. In DNA form, the CDR3 reads TGTGCCAGCTCACCCAATAGCGGACACCAAGAGACCCAGTACTTC.

The chain carries TRBV10-3 and TRBJ2-7; the match to TRBD2 covers 10 bases. V was clipped by 3 bases and J by 3 bases; unmatched bases: 2. There are 14 residues in the CDR3. Germline values: CDR1 ENHRY, CDR2 SYGVKD. The CDR3 here is CAISDEREGYEQYF. The DNA of the CDR3 is TGTGCCATCAGTGACGAGCGGGAGGGCTACGAGCAGTACTTC.

This clone has only one observation. The J gene is TRBJ2-7, the V gene TRBV5-1; unclear D gene. Trimming removed 0 bases from V and 0 bases from J, with 7 bases in between. The V gene's germline CDR1 is SGHRS and CDR2 YFSETQ. The CDR3 totals 14 residues. The CDR3 region has the DNA TGCGCCAGCAGCTTGGGTCAGGTCTCCTACGAGCAGTACTTC. Translating gives CASSLGQVSYEQYF.

The chain links TRBV5-1 to TRBJ2-1, with D possibly called TRBD1 or TRBD2 (5 bases each). This CDR3 is 13 amino acids long. The germline CDR1 and CDR2 sequences are SGHRS and YFSETQ. The V and J ends lost 4 bases and 9 bases respectively, with 14 bases between them. The CDR3 nucleotides are TGCGCCAGCAGCGGGGGACCCCGAGGTGAGCAGTTCTTC. Translating gives CASSGGPRGEQFF.

The chain uses TRBV27 and TRBJ2-5, with 11 nucleotides matching TRBD1. This CDR3 contains 18 residues. V lost 4 bases and J lost 5; bases outside the gene matches: 15. The germline CDR1 and CDR2 sequences are MNHEY and SMNVEV (reference sequence). CDR3 protein: CASSSSGTGGWGRETQYF. The CDR3 coding sequence is TGTGCCAGCAGTTCATCCGGGACAGGGGGTTGGGGTCGGGAGACCCAGTACTTC.

The gene calls are TRBV4-3 and TRBJ2-7; 9 bases align to TRBD2. Germline V gene sequence: CDR1 LGHNA, CDR2 YSLEER. The CDR3 consists of 18 residues. After removal of 3 bases from V and 1 base from J, the junction contained 13 bases not matched to a gene. The CDR3: CASSHQLGGSGRSYEQYF. The CDR3 coding sequence is TGCGCCAGCAGCCATCAACTAGGGGGGAGCGGGAGGTCCTACGAGCAGTACTTC.

The CDR3 loop is CASSVGTLMSYGYTF. The CDR3 region has the DNA TGTGCCAGCAGCGTAGGGACATTAATGAGCTATGGCTACACCTTC. The chain couples TRBV9 to TRBJ1-2; TRBD1 is a possible D gene (5 bases). Germline V gene data show CDR1 as SGDLS and CDR2 as YYNGEE. The CDR3 consists of 15 residues. Between the trimmed V and J ends, which lost 0 bases and 4 bases, there was a span of 13 bases.

The rearrangement joins TRBV13 to TRBJ2-7; the match to TRBD2 covers 16 bases. This CDR3 spans 17 amino acids. The trim removed 5 bases at V and 6 bases at J, leaving 10 bases unmatched. The V gene's germline CDR1 is PRHDT and CDR2 FYEKMQ (reference sequence). This CDR3 is CASSPAGTSGRGSEQYF. The CDR3 DNA is TGTGCCAGCAGCCCAGCTGGGACTAGCGGGAGGGGCTCCGAGCAGTACTTC.

There are a few counts of this clone. For the CDR3, the DNA is TGTGCCAGCAGTCAAGGACTAGCGGGCTCCTACGAGCAGTACTTC. This sequence encodes CASSQGLAGSYEQYF. The chain joins TRBV7-6 to TRBJ2-7; TRBD2 matches at 11 bases. Trimming took 6 bases from V and 0 from J; bases not matched to a gene: 4. CDR1 SGHVS and CDR2 FNYEAQ come from the germline V gene. This CDR3 contains 15 residues.

The chain joins TRBV7-7 to TRBJ2-5; 7 bases align to TRBD2. This CDR3 contains 14 residues. Germline CDR1 and CDR2: SSHAT and FNYEAQ (reference sequence). After removal of 3 bases from V and 2 bases from J, the junction contained 3 bases not matched to a gene. The CDR3 region is CASSFSSGQETQYF. Written as DNA, the CDR3 is TGTGCCAGCAGCTTCTCTAGCGGTCAAGAGACCCAGTACTTC.

The chain couples TRBV14 to TRBJ2-7; 9 bases map to TRBD2. The CDR3 consists of 15 residues. V lost 1 base, J lost 4 bases, and 5 bases stayed unmatched. In germline, CDR1 is SGHDN, CDR2 FVKESK. The CDR3 sequence: CASSQALAGKYEQYF. The CDR3 DNA sequence: TGTGCCAGCAGCCAAGCCCTAGCGGGAAAGTACGAGCAGTACTTC.

The V and J genes are TRBV9 and TRBJ2-3, with D uncertain. V lost 0 bases and J lost 3, with 11 bases in between. This CDR3 has 15 residues. CDR1 is SGDLS, CDR2 YYNGEE, per germline. In DNA form, the CDR3 reads TGTGCCAGCAGCGTAGGTGAGAGATCGACAGATACGCAGTATTTT. Its protein is CASSVGERSTDTQYF.

This chain joins TRBV4-1 and TRBJ1-2, with D perhaps matching TRBD1 (5 bases). This CDR3 has 16 amino acids. V dropped 1 base and J dropped 3 bases, with 15 bases sitting between them. Germline-derived CDR1 and CDR2 are MGHRA and YSYEKL. The DNA of the CDR3 is TGCGCCAGCAGCCAAGTGTTGGGGGGTCGGTACTATGGCTACACCTTC. Amino acids: CASSQVLGGRYYGYTF.

The chain links TRBV7-8 to TRBJ2-7; D gene uncertain. The germline CDR1 and CDR2 sequences are SGHVS and FQNEAQ. V was shortened by 5 bases and J by 3 bases, with 11 bases between the two germline ends. This CDR3 comprises 13 residues. CDR3 loop: CASSLHGNYEQYF. CDR3 nucleotides: TGTGCCAGCAGCCTACATGGAAACTACGAGCAGTACTTC. The full variable domain, rest sourced from reference TRBV7-8 and TRBJ2-7, is GAGVSQSPRYKVAKRGQDVALRCDPISGHVSLFWYQQALGQGPEFLTYFQNEAQLDKSGLPSDRFFAERPEGSVSTLKIQRTQQEDSAVYLCASSLHGNYEQYFGPGTRLTVT.

The chain uses TRBV7-2 and TRBJ1-2, with D uncertain. Germline CDR1 reads SGHTA; CDR2 reads FQGNSA. Trimming cost V 4 bases and J 1 base, with 10 bases left between them. CDR3 length equals 14 residues. The CDR3 reads CASSSYQINYGYTF. Written as DNA, the CDR3 is TGTGCCAGCAGCTCCTATCAAATTAACTATGGCTACACCTTC. Using reference TRBV7-2 and TRBJ1-2 for the parts outside the CDR3, the full variable domain is GAGVSQSPSNKVTEKGKDVELRCDPISGHTALYWYRQSLGQGLEFLIYFQGNSAPDKSGLPSDRFSAERTGGSVSTLTIQRTQQEDSAVYLCASSSYQINYGYTFGSGTRLTVV.

The genes are TRBV7-2 and TRBJ2-3; the match to TRBD2 covers 10 bases. Germline lookup yields CDR1 SGHTA and CDR2 FQGNSA. Losses at the gene ends were 2 bases for V and 5 bases for J; bases not matched to a gene: 7. CDR3 length equals 16 residues. CDR3 nucleotides: TGTGCCAGCAGCTTACAGACTAGCGGGTACCAAGATACGCAGTATTTT. Its translation is CASSLQTSGYQDTQYF. Drawing the rest from reference TRBV7-2 and TRBJ2-3, the complete variable domain is GAGVSQSPSNKVTEKGKDVELRCDPISGHTALYWYRQSLGQGLEFLIYFQGNSAPDKSGLPSDRFSAERTGGSVSTLTIQRTQQEDSAVYLCASSLQTSGYQDTQYFGPGTRLTVL.

This clone is a singleton in its sample. CDR3 loop: CASRGEPGDTQYF. The CDR3 DNA reads as TGTGCCAGCAGAGGGGAGCCGGGGGATACGCAGTATTTT. The chain is built from TRBV25-1 and TRBJ2-3; D may match TRBD1 or TRBD2 (5 bases each). The germline CDR1 and CDR2 sequences are MGHDK and SYGVNS. This CDR3 is 13 amino acids long. Trimming took 6 bases from V and 6 from J, leaving 13 bases between them.

This clone occurred a few times. The chain employs TRBV5-1 and TRBJ1-1; 8 nucleotides align to TRBD1. V dropped 3 bases and J dropped 10; count of bases not matched to a gene: 8. The germline CDR1 and CDR2 sequences are SGHRS and YFSETQ. The CDR3 consists of 13 residues. CDR3 sequence: CASSSRQGARAFF. The DNA of the CDR3 is TGCGCCAGCAGCTCTCGGCAGGGGGCGCGAGCTTTCTTT.

This chain uses TRBV4-1 with TRBJ2-7; 8 positions agree with TRBD2. The germline V gene encodes CDR1 MGHRA and CDR2 YSYEKL. Unmatched junction bases numbered 5, after V lost 0 bases and J lost 7 bases. This CDR3 is built from 14 residues. Here the CDR3 reads CASSQEGLVNEQYF. CDR3 coding DNA: TGCGCCAGCAGCCAAGAGGGACTAGTAAATGAGCAGTACTTC.

V usage is TRBV27 and J usage is TRBJ2-1; unclear D gene. The CDR3 sequence is 13 residues long. Trimming left V 5 bases short and J 5 bases short, with 10 bases between. Per the germline V gene, CDR1 is MNHEY and CDR2 is SMNVEV (reference sequence). CDR3 in amino acids: CASSLGYDNEQFF. The CDR3 DNA sequence: TGTGCCAGCAGTCTCGGGTACGACAATGAGCAGTTCTTC.